The TCR beta chain under discussion was sequenced for a study of T-cell reconstitution after alpha-beta-depleted transplantation in children. This clonotype was seen many times. As it was prepared, the TCRbeta library received unique molecular identifiers. MiXCR was run by TCRdb on the PCR reads, yielding one entry per CDR3 protein. Of roughly 610,000 distinct CDR3 sequences detected, about 10% appear once; the ten largest clones hold 4%. Germline assignment: CDR1 KGHDR and CDR2 SFDVKD. V lost 3 bases and J 3 bases, leaving 14 bases between the germline ends. The CDR3 sequence is 16 residues long. The sequence was obtained from a human donor who donated a stem cell graft to a child with acute myeloid leukemia. The sample consisted of PBMCs from the stem cell graft donor, taken from the stem cell graft. The V gene is TRBV24-1, the J gene TRBJ2-1, with D perhaps TRBD1 or TRBD2 (5 bases each). CDR3 nucleotides: TGTGCCACCAGTGATCCCCCGGGACCACTCTACAATGAGCAGTTCTTC. It codes for CATSDPPGPLYNEQFF.